This T cell receptor (beta chain) was profiled in a study of T cells in Graves' hyperthyroidism and ophthalmopathy. CDR3 length equals 12 residues. The ends were cut back, 11 bases at V and 9 bases at J, with 19 bases in the middle. Per the germline V gene, CDR1 is WSHSY and CDR2 is SAAADI. In its sample, this clonotype was seen many times. Its cognate antigen is unknown. Graves' hyperthyroidism showing no ophthalmopathy progression within 18 months was considered stable. Exclusion of patients followed from uncontrolled infection, other autoimmune disease, pregnancy or lactation. Study-wide points: Also found in blood were most expanded thyroid clonotypes above 0.001. Ophthalmopathy, which appeared later, was predicted by the model a median around 6 months before onset.

RNA transcripts gave rise to amplified TCR beta CDR3 regions. With the HTBI primer set, the TCR CDR3 went through a first round of RT-PCR. TCRdb analysed the multiplex PCR reads with MiXCR anew, one entry per CDR3 protein. The profile covers about 710,000 distinct CDR3 sequences, with roughly 15% appearing a single time and under 8.5% taken by the ten largest. This sequence originates from a man aged 18 to 35 with Graves' hyperthyroidism. Sequenced sample: blood. The rearrangement uses TRBV10-2 and TRBJ1-1; D remains unclear. CDR3 sequence (DNA): TGCGCCTCCGGGAGAGAGGTGCTGCAAGCTTTCTTT. Its translation is CASGREVLQAFF.